Listed below are T cell receptor beta chains from one sample, sequenced in a study of identical twins. TCRdb reanalysed the 5' RACE reads using MiXCR and keeps one entry per CDR3 protein. The sample lists a few hundred thousand distinct CDR3 sequences, approximately 10% occurring once. Source material: naive T cells sorted from blood. The origin of the receptors is a woman in her 50s in good health. Each CDR3 is given with its conserved first and last residue. A D gene is named only where the DNA matches it firmly. Clone size is shown for a subset of rows, as once, few, many or a class of expanded clone.

j_gene | d_gene | abundance | v_gene | CDR3aa | CDR3nt
TRBJ2-1 | . | many | TRBV12-3/TRBV12-4 | CASSLRAWNEQFF | TGTGCCAGCAGTTTACGTGCCTGGAATGAGCAGTTCTTC
TRBJ2-5 | . | . | TRBV4-1 | CASSQFAGGGTQYF | TGCGCCAGCAGCCAGTTTGCAGGAGGAGGGACCCAGTACTTC
TRBJ2-2 | . | few | TRBV7-9 | CASSLGADTGELFF | TGTGCCAGCAGCTTAGGGGCAGATACCGGGGAGCTGTTTTTT
TRBJ2-7 | TRBD2 | . | TRBV12-3/TRBV12-4 | CASSSGGLSPYEQYF | TGTGCCAGCTCTTCGGGAGGGCTCTCGCCCTACGAGCAGTACTTC
TRBJ1-4 | . | few | TRBV7-9 | CASSFGEKLFF | TGTGCCAGCAGCTTTGGTGAAAAACTGTTTTTT
TRBJ2-1 | . | few | TRBV7-9 | CASRGPGNEQFF | TGTGCCAGCAGAGGCCCAGGGAATGAGCAGTTCTTC
TRBJ2-7 | . | few | TRBV15 | CATSRVPDEQYF | TGTGCCACCAGCAGAGTGCCGGACGAGCAGTACTTC
TRBJ2-1 | . | few | TRBV4-1 | CASSQVGSGGDEQFF | TGCGCCAGCAGCCAAGTTGGGTCGGGCGGGGATGAGCAGTTCTTC
TRBJ2-2 | TRBD1 | many | TRBV24-1 | CATSDRGQAFRELFF | TGTGCCACCAGTGATAGGGGACAGGCTTTCCGGGAGCTGTTTTTT
TRBJ2-5 | . | . | TRBV5-1 | CASSVLALAREETQYF | TGCGCCAGCAGCGTCCTGGCCCTAGCGAGAGAAGAGACCCAGTACTTC
TRBJ2-2 | TRBD2 | many | TRBV6-5 | CASSASGSASGELFF | TGTGCCAGCAGTGCTAGCGGGAGTGCCTCCGGGGAGCTGTTTTTT
TRBJ1-3 | . | few | TRBV5-1 | CASSLTGTGNTIYF | TGCGCCAGCAGCTTGACAGGGACTGGAAACACCATATATTTT
TRBJ2-1 | . | many | TRBV20-1 | CSARATGNTEQFF | TGCAGTGCTAGGGCTACCGGGAACACAGAGCAGTTCTTC
TRBJ2-3 | . | few | TRBV30 | CAWTPYASTDTQYF | TGTGCCTGGACCCCCTACGCTAGCACAGATACGCAGTATTTT
TRBJ2-1 | TRBD2 | few | TRBV5-1 | CASSQRGAGYNEQFF | TGCGCCAGCAGCCAGCGGGGAGCGGGGTACAATGAGCAGTTCTTC
TRBJ1-2 | TRBD1 | few | TRBV20-1 | CSAERLQGAYGYTF | TGCAGTGCTGAGAGATTACAGGGGGCCTATGGCTACACCTTC
TRBJ2-7 | TRBD1 | many | TRBV19 | CASSIGTGFKEQYF | TGTGCCAGTAGTATTGGGACAGGGTTTAAAGAGCAGTACTTC
TRBJ2-5 | . | . | TRBV2 | CARSQVTQETQYF | TGTGCCCGCTCACAAGTAACCCAAGAGACCCAGTACTTC
TRBJ1-1 | . | few | TRBV5-1 | CASSLVDFPGWDTEAFF | TGCGCCAGCAGCTTGGTGGACTTTCCGGGTTGGGACACTGAAGCTTTCTTT
TRBJ2-3 | TRBD2 | many | TRBV11-1 | CASSFLTSGDTDTQYF | TGTGCCAGCAGCTTCCTGACTAGCGGGGACACAGATACGCAGTATTTT
TRBJ2-1 | TRBD2 | . | TRBV7-9 | CASSLSTSGRAGNEQFF | TGTGCCAGCAGCTTGTCGACTAGCGGGAGGGCCGGTAATGAGCAGTTCTTC
TRBJ2-3 | . | few | TRBV24-1 | CATSDPGVTTQYF | TGTGCCACCAGTGATCCGGGAGTCACTACGCAGTATTTT
TRBJ1-4 | TRBD1 | many | TRBV12-3/TRBV12-4 | CASSPPGQGNEKLFF | TGTGCCAGCAGTCCCCCGGGACAGGGTAATGAAAAACTGTTTTTT
TRBJ1-3 | . | few | TRBV29-1 | CSGILSSGNTIYF | TGCAGCGGCATCTTGAGCTCTGGAAACACCATATATTTT
TRBJ2-3 | . | few | TRBV27 | CASKLAHTDTQYF | TGTGCCAGTAAGCTAGCGCACACAGATACGCAGTATTTT
TRBJ2-1 | TRBD1 | many | TRBV12-3/TRBV12-4 | CASSLWFSGQGRNEQFF | TGTGCCAGCAGTTTATGGTTTTCGGGACAGGGGAGGAATGAGCAGTTCTTC
TRBJ2-1 | TRBD1 | few | TRBV18 | CASSPGQVYNEQFF | TGTGCCAGCTCACCCGGACAGGTCTACAATGAGCAGTTCTTC
TRBJ2-1 | . | few | TRBV29-1 | CSVLGPEQFF | TGCAGCGTTCTCGGACCTGAGCAGTTCTTC
TRBJ2-1 | . | . | TRBV14 | CASSSPQDSSYNEQFF | TGTGCCAGCAGCTCACCCCAAGACAGCTCCTACAATGAGCAGTTCTTC
TRBJ2-5 | . | once | TRBV7-6 | CASSSYSAEETQYF | TGTGCCAGCAGCTCGTACTCAGCGGAAGAGACCCAGTACTTC
TRBJ1-1 | . | . | TRBV20-1 | CSARDVSNTEAFF | TGCAGTGCTAGAGATGTTTCGAACACTGAAGCTTTCTTT
TRBJ2-7 | . | few | TRBV11-1 | CASSLRDSDYEQYF | TGTGCCAGCAGCTTAAGGGACTCAGACTACGAGCAGTACTTC
TRBJ2-2 | . | many | TRBV5-1 | CASSLYRAGELFF | TGCGCCAGCAGCTTGTACAGGGCCGGGGAGCTGTTTTTT
TRBJ2-1 | TRBD2 | many | TRBV5-1 | CASSLILTSGRGNEQFF | TGCGCCAGCAGCTTAATACTAACTAGCGGCCGGGGCAATGAGCAGTTCTTC
TRBJ2-7 | . | . | TRBV7-8 | CASSLDVPPVEQYF | TGTGCCAGCAGCTTAGATGTCCCCCCGGTCGAGCAGTACTTC
TRBJ2-3 | . | many | TRBV5-1 | CASSLASSTDTQYF | TGCGCCAGCAGCTTGGCCAGCAGCACAGATACGCAGTATTTT
TRBJ2-1 | TRBD2 | many | TRBV24-1 | CATSDPSKVGGPFDEQFF | TGTGCCACCAGTGATCCAAGTAAGGTGGGAGGGCCGTTCGATGAGCAGTTCTTC
TRBJ2-5 | TRBD2 | many | TRBV20-1 | CSANPTSGRAGETQYF | TGCAGTGCTAATCCGACTAGCGGGAGGGCCGGGGAGACCCAGTACTTC
TRBJ2-5 | . | few | TRBV19 | CASSIRVQETQYF | TGTGCCAGTAGTATTCGGGTCCAAGAGACCCAGTACTTC
TRBJ2-7 | . | . | TRBV7-6 | CASSSTLLEQYF | TGTGCCAGCAGCTCGACTCTTCTCGAGCAGTACTTC
TRBJ2-2 | TRBD2 | few | TRBV20-1 | CSARTSGSIAGELFF | TGCAGTGCTCGGACTAGCGGGAGTATCGCCGGGGAGCTGTTTTTT
TRBJ2-3 | TRBD2 | many | TRBV20-1 | CSGLAGGDTQYF | TGCAGTGGCCTAGCGGGAGGAGATACGCAGTATTTT
TRBJ2-2 | . | few | TRBV5-1 | CASSSYSSLSGELFF | TGCGCCAGCAGTAGTTATTCTTCATTGTCCGGGGAGCTGTTTTTT
TRBJ1-2 | . | few | TRBV27 | CASRTIRGAEPYGYTF | TGTGCCAGCAGGACAATTAGGGGGGCTGAGCCCTATGGCTACACCTTC
TRBJ2-1 | TRBD2 | . | TRBV24-1 | CATSDVAGGGEQFF | TGTGCCACCAGTGATGTAGCGGGAGGAGGTGAGCAGTTCTTC
TRBJ2-5 | TRBD1 | . | TRBV28 | CASTSLQGSQETQYF | TGTGCCAGCACGTCCCTACAGGGGAGCCAAGAGACCCAGTACTTC
TRBJ2-2 | . | . | TRBV5-1 | CASSLWDGANTGELFF | TGCGCCAGCAGCTTGTGGGATGGCGCCAACACCGGGGAGCTGTTTTTT
TRBJ2-5 | TRBD2 | few | TRBV6-5 | CASRDGLAGVIGETQYF | TGTGCCAGCAGGGACGGACTAGCGGGCGTTATCGGAGAGACCCAGTACTTC
TRBJ2-5 | TRBD2 | . | TRBV19 | CASSIAGTSGETQYF | TGTGCCAGTAGTATTGCCGGGACTAGCGGGGAGACCCAGTACTTC
TRBJ1-5 | . | . | TRBV4-1 | CASSQVAGDQPQHF | TGCGCCAGCAGCCAAGTGGCAGGGGATCAGCCCCAGCATTTT
TRBJ2-3 | TRBD1 | many | TRBV7-9 | CASSSGTGGNADTQYF | TGTGCCAGCAGCTCCGGGACAGGGGGCAACGCAGATACGCAGTATTTT
TRBJ2-1 | TRBD1 | . | TRBV20-1 | CSAYDGTGRNEQFF | TGCAGTGCGTACGACGGGACAGGGAGGAATGAGCAGTTCTTC
TRBJ1-1 | . | many | TRBV6-2/TRBV6-3 | CAAITPAGSMNTEAFF | TGTGCCGCCATCACCCCCGCAGGATCCATGAACACTGAAGCTTTCTTT
TRBJ1-2 | . | few | TRBV7-9 | CASSLEVSFYGYTF | TGTGCCAGCAGCTTAGAGGTCAGCTTCTATGGCTACACCTTC
TRBJ2-3 | TRBD2 | . | TRBV27 | CASSPFGLAGAPSTDTQYF | TGTGCCAGCAGCCCCTTCGGACTAGCGGGAGCACCTAGCACAGATACGCAGTATTTT
TRBJ2-7 | . | few | TRBV9 | CASSVELGEQYF | TGTGCCAGCAGCGTAGAATTGGGGGAGCAGTACTTC
TRBJ2-1 | TRBD2 | once | TRBV13 | CASSPRTSGSYEQFF | TGTGCCAGCAGCCCCCGGACTAGCGGGAGCTATGAGCAGTTCTTC